The clone carrying this T cell receptor beta chain showed up just a few times. Its antigen is unidentified. Per germline, CDR1 SGHAT and CDR2 FQNNGV. V lost 3 bases, J lost 2 bases, and 8 bases lay in between. The CDR3 runs 13 residues. The data belong to a study of yellow fever vaccine responses in identical twins. Points from the study as a whole: Reportedly, the T cell response mounted by twins to vaccine seemed partly convergent, partly personalized.

Each CDR3 protein gets one entry after TCRdb re-called the RT-PCR reads with MiXCR. The data show 5,500 to 6,500 distinct CDR3 sequences, approximately 70% seen once. The chain recombines TRBV11-2 with TRBJ2-7; D ambiguous. The specimen was T cells from blood (PBMCs), unsorted or a sorted subset (not recorded which), collected before or after yellow fever vaccination (not recorded which). The origin of this receptor is a woman under 30 who received the yellow fever vaccine. The CDR3 bases are TGTGCCAGCAGCTTTGGGAACACCTACGAGCAGTACTTC. Translation gives CASSFGNTYEQYF.